This passage covers 5 T cell receptor beta chains from one sample sequenced in a study of shared clonotypes between healthy human individuals. The repertoire was sequenced with immunoSEQ multiplex PCR; TCRdb's copy has only in-frame clones and lacks some. The sample gives roughly 2.2 million clones, about 90% of which show up once; 0.3% to 0.4% is in the top ten. Sample: naive CD4+ T cells from PBMCs. The subset was: CD45RA+ positively selected. The receptors here all came from a man aged 18-30 years in good health. Some clones in this sample may be carry-over from other donors' samples.

This sequence joins TRBV7-9 and TRBJ2-7, with 10 positions matching TRBD2. The germline V gene has CDR1 SEHNR and CDR2 FQNEAQ (reference sequence). The CDR3 is 15 amino acids. Trimming took 11 bases from V and 6 from J; bases not matched to a gene: 16. The CDR3 DNA sequence: TGTGCCCAAGGCCCTAGCGGGAGTTCCGCCGTCGAGCAGTACTTC. Translated: CAQGPSGSSAVEQYF. The variable domain in full, with the rest retrieved from reference TRBV7-9 and TRBJ2-7, is DTGVSQNPRHKITKRGQNVTFRCDPISEHNRLYWYRQTLGQGPEFLTYFQNEAQLEKSRLLSDRFSAERPKGSFSTLEIQRTEQGDSAMYLCAQGPSGSSAVEQYFGPGTRLTVT.

This sequence joins TRBV29-1 and TRBJ2-5; possibly TRBD1 or TRBD2 for D (5 bases each). Germline CDR1 and CDR2: SQVTM and ANQGSEA. The ends were cut back, 0 bases at V and 5 bases at J, with 19 bases in the middle. The CDR3 is made up of 16 amino acids. This chain's CDR3 is CSVEEWMGQSGETQYF. The CDR3 DNA sequence: TGCAGCGTTGAAGAATGGATGGGGCAGTCGGGGGAGACCCAGTACTTC.

The chain's CDR3 is CASSYERATPEAFF. CDR3 DNA sequence: TGTGCCAGCAGTTACGAGAGGGCTACCCCTGAAGCTTTCTTT. V and J are TRBV6-5 and TRBJ1-1, with unresolved D. This CDR3 has 14 residues. The V gene's germline CDR1 is MNHEY and CDR2 SVGAGI. V dropped 2 bases and J dropped 6 bases, with 13 bases sitting between them.

The V and J genes are TRBV2 and TRBJ1-5; no definite D call. Deletions cut 6 bases from V and 1 base from J, with 7 bases between. The CDR3 runs 13 residues. Germline CDR1 and CDR2: SNHLY and FYNNEI. For the CDR3, the DNA is TGTGCCAGCAGAGTGGACAGCAATCAGCCCCAGCATTTT. It yields the protein CASRVDSNQPQHF.

The CDR3 loop reads CASRTQGQPQHF. The CDR3 DNA is TGTGCCAGCAGGACTCAGGGTCAGCCCCAGCATTTT. The V and J genes are TRBV27 and TRBJ1-5; D is perhaps TRBD1 (5 bases). The CDR3 is 12 residues long. Germline CDR1 reads MNHEY; CDR2 reads SMNVEV (reference sequence). V was pared by 6 bases and J by 6 bases, with 9 bases between.